This T cell receptor beta chain emerged from a study of shared clonotypes between healthy human individuals. Study-wide points: Several donors showed sharing of about 4.7% of naive CD4 clonotypes.

Every one of the donors was a Caucasian adult that lived in Nashville, Tennessee. Per sorted-subset replicate PCR, input was around 220 ng DNA, representing 30,000 or so T cell genomes. In the source study's methods: Filtering differed, since immunoSEQ gave only junction sequences and no quality scores. This table comes from immunoSEQ multiplex PCR, and its TCRdb copy is limited to in-frame clones, with some not included. The V and J calls and clone size come from that table; D and trimming were worked out from the DNA. The sample lists about 1.5 million clones, roughly 96% occurring once. As to this clone: Antigen unknown.

This TCR came from a man aged 30-40 years in good health. The sequenced material came from naive CD4+ T cells sorted from blood. As to subset: CD45RA+ positively selected.

CDR3 in DNA: TGTGCCAGTAGTATAACCCTTCGGACAGGGCCCAACTATGGCTACACCTTC. This gives the protein CASSITLRTGPNYGYTF. This chain joins TRBV19 and TRBJ1-2; 8 bases map to TRBD1. The CDR3 spans 17 residues. The ends lost 2 bases at V and 2 bases at J; junction bases unmatched: 10. Germline loops: CDR1 LNHDA, CDR2 SQIVND (reference sequence).